These 20 T cell receptor beta chains share one sample of origin, sequenced in a study of shared clonotypes between healthy human individuals (dated by TCRdb to 2020 to 2021). Library preparation was by the immunoSEQ multiplex PCR assay. This immuneACCESS table, as held by TCRdb, lists in-frame sequences with V and J called but not all clones. Of the missing ones, under half trace to an unresolved V gene in checked studies; the others have no known cause. Present in this sample are some 2.1 million clones, roughly 93% of which were seen just once. The top ten clonotypes cover over 1.5% of the sample. CD8 naive samples consisted of CD45RO-negative cells that were positively selected for CCR7, yielding a CD45RA+CCR7+ population without TemRA cells. The material sequenced was naive CD8+ T cells from PBMCs. This specimen's cell subset or site label, interpreted: CD45RA+CCR7+. The receptors here all came from a man between 18 and 29 years old in good health. Some clones in this sample may be carry-over from other donors' samples.

V gene TRBV6-1 combines with J gene TRBJ2-2, with a tentative D call TRBD2 (5 bases). The CDR3 has 12 residues. V lost 6 bases and J lost 9, with 11 bases in between. Germline values: CDR1 MNHNS, CDR2 SASEGT. CDR3 coding DNA: TGTGCCAGCAGCGGGGATTTGTGGGAGCTGTTTTTT. It is translated as CASSGDLWELFF.

This clone was counted a single time. This chain uses TRBV5-1 with TRBJ2-7; TRBD2 aligns across 12 bases. Germline V gene sequence: CDR1 SGHRS, CDR2 YFSETQ. Unmatched junction bases numbered 33, after V lost 4 bases and J lost 7 bases. The CDR3 is 23 amino acids. The CDR3 bases are TGCGCCAGCAGCCCATCCTTAATCTGGCCCAATAGCTTAAGACTAGCGGGAGTGGGTGAGCAGTACTTC. This gives the protein CASSPSLIWPNSLRLAGVGEQYF.

The chain couples TRBV2 to TRBJ2-3, with 7 nucleotides matching TRBD1. Germline assignment: CDR1 SNHLY and CDR2 FYNNEI. Losses at the gene ends were 0 bases for V and 4 bases for J; bases not matched to a gene: 7. The CDR3 totals 16 residues. CDR3 in amino acids: CASSEAGRQGADTQYF. In DNA form, the CDR3 reads TGTGCCAGCAGTGAAGCGGGGAGACAGGGAGCAGATACGCAGTATTTT.

This chain joins TRBV5-6 and TRBJ2-5; D is perhaps TRBD1 (6 bases). The length of the CDR3 is 12 residues. Germline CDR1 reads SGHDT; CDR2 reads YYEEEE. With 1 base removed from V and 12 bases from J, the gap between germline ends came to 13 bases. CDR3 coding DNA: TGTGCCAGCAGCTTGCGACAGGACGGGGAGTACTTC. Translated, it gives CASSLRQDGEYF.

CDR3 amino acids: CASGGLAGVDIQYF. Written as DNA, the CDR3 is TGTGCCAGCGGGGGACTAGCGGGAGTGGACATTCAGTACTTC. This chain joins TRBV25-1 and TRBJ2-4; 14 bases align to TRBD2. CDR1 and CDR2 from the germline V gene are MGHDK and SYGVNS. V was pared by 8 bases and J by 8 bases, with 5 bases of the junction left unmatched. The CDR3 is 14 amino acids.

The CDR3 DNA sequence: TGTGCCAGCAGTTTATCGGGGGTCGAGCAGTACTTC. This encodes CASSLSGVEQYF. The chain joins TRBV27 to TRBJ2-7; D is tentatively TRBD1 or TRBD2 (5 bases each). Trimming removed 0 bases at V and 6 bases at J, with 6 bases between. The CDR3 has 12 amino acids. Germline lookup yields CDR1 MNHEY and CDR2 SMNVEV (reference sequence).

The rearrangement links TRBV7-9 to TRBJ1-1; TRBD1 is a possible D gene (5 bases). V gave up 5 bases and J gave up 4 bases, with 14 bases separating them. CDR3 size: 14 residues. CDR1 SEHNR and CDR2 FQNEAQ come from the germline V gene (reference sequence). The CDR3 reads CASSPIQGGTEAFF. Written as DNA, the CDR3 is TGTGCCAGCAGCCCAATTCAGGGCGGCACTGAAGCTTTCTTT. Complete variable domain (other parts from reference TRBV7-9 and TRBJ1-1): DTGVSQNPRHKITKRGQNVTFRCDPISEHNRLYWYRQTLGQGPEFLTYFQNEAQLEKSRLLSDRFSAERPKGSFSTLEIQRTEQGDSAMYLCASSPIQGGTEAFFGQGTRLTVV.

The rearrangement joins TRBV15 to TRBJ2-7; D is unclear. Deletions cut 0 bases from V and 4 bases from J, with 10 bases between. There are 14 residues in the CDR3. CDR1 is LNHNV, CDR2 YYDKDF, per germline (reference sequence). CDR3 sequence reads: CATSRDRRGYEQYF. The CDR3 region has the DNA TGTGCCACCAGCAGAGACAGGCGTGGTTACGAGCAGTACTTC. Using reference TRBV15 and TRBJ2-7 for the parts outside the CDR3, the full variable domain is DAMVIQNPRYQVTQFGKPVTLSCSQTLNHNVMYWYQQKSSQAPKLLFHYYDKDFNNEADTPDNFQSRRPNTSFCFLDIRSPGLGDTAMYLCATSRDRRGYEQYFGPGTRLTVT.

The chain uses TRBV7-2 and TRBJ1-1; 10 nucleotides agree with TRBD1. The CDR3 has 16 residues. CDR1 and CDR2 from the germline V gene are SGHTA and FQGNSA. V lost 5 bases and J lost 6; bases outside the gene matches: 12. The CDR3 loop is CASSKYGQGDFAEAFF. CDR3 in DNA: TGTGCCAGCAGCAAATACGGACAGGGGGATTTCGCTGAAGCTTTCTTT.

The genes are TRBV9 and TRBJ1-2; D ambiguous. The V end was cut by 7 bases, the J end by 7 bases, with 14 bases between. Germline values: CDR1 SGDLS, CDR2 YYNGEE. This CDR3 is built from 12 residues. This CDR3 is CASARPTPGYTF. The CDR3 DNA follows: TGTGCCAGCGCCCGTCCTACGCCTGGCTACACCTTC.

This chain links TRBV6-5 with TRBJ2-7, with 9 bases lining up with TRBD2. V shed 5 bases, J shed 0 bases, and the junction held 5 bases outside the gene matches. The CDR3 contains 15 residues. Germline V CDR1 and CDR2: MNHEY, SVGAGI. The CDR3 region is CASSQLAGPSYEQYF. In DNA, the CDR3 is TGTGCCAGCAGTCAACTAGCGGGCCCCTCCTACGAGCAGTACTTC.

The gene calls are TRBV5-8 and TRBJ2-3; the match to TRBD1 covers 9 bases. CDR3 size: 17 residues. Trimming removed 0 bases from V and 2 bases from J; junction bases left unmatched: 7. The germline V gene has CDR1 SGHTS and CDR2 YDEGEE. As DNA, the CDR3 is TGTGCCAGCAGCTTGGTCGCCGGGACAGGGTACACAGATACGCAGTATTTT. This encodes CASSLVAGTGYTDTQYF.

This chain uses TRBV28 with TRBJ1-2; D might be TRBD1 (6 bases). In germline, CDR1 is MDHEN, CDR2 SYDVKM. The V and J ends lost 5 bases and 4 bases respectively, with 17 bases between them. The CDR3 covers 15 residues. The CDR3 DNA reads as TGTGCCAGCAGTCCGACGGGGGGGCCTCGCTATGGCTACACCTTC. This gives the protein CASSPTGGPRYGYTF.

The rearrangement joins TRBV19 to TRBJ1-5, with TRBD1 identical over 9 bases. The trim removed 4 bases at V and 4 bases at J, leaving 8 bases unmatched. Germline CDR1 reads LNHDA; CDR2 reads SQIVND (reference sequence). The CDR3 has 16 amino acids. The CDR3 DNA follows: TGTGCCAGTAGTAGCACTGGGACAGGGTTAAATCAGCCCCAGCATTTT. Translating gives CASSSTGTGLNQPQHF. The full variable domain, completed using reference TRBV19 and TRBJ1-5, is DGGITQSPKYLFRKEGQNVTLSCEQNLNHDAMYWYRQDPGQGLRLIYYSQIVNDFQKGDIAEGYSVSREKKESFPLTVTSAQKNPTAFYLCASSSTGTGLNQPQHFGDGTRLSIL.

V is TRBV7-9 and J is TRBJ2-7; D is uncertain. Germline CDR1 is SEHNR and CDR2 is FQNEAQ (reference sequence). This CDR3 spans 12 amino acids. Trimming took 8 bases from V and 2 from J, leaving 10 bases between them. The CDR3 bases are TGTGCCAGCCGCTCTGGTGCCTACGAGCAGTACTTC. Protein sequence: CASRSGAYEQYF.

On this clone itself: Other DNA sequences in this specimen translate into the identical CDR3. The gene calls are TRBV19 and TRBJ1-4, with 8 bases matching TRBD1. The J segment lost 8 bases and the V segment lost 9 bases, leaving 8 bases of the junction unmatched. The CDR3 loop spans 13 amino acids. Per germline, CDR1 LNHDA and CDR2 SQIVND (reference sequence). CDR3 nucleotide sequence: TGTGCCAGCAGTGGACAGGGTGGGGAAAAACTGTTTTTT. This codes for CASSGQGGEKLFF.

This clone was recorded once. This CDR3 reads CASSYGSGVSYEQYF. The CDR3 DNA reads TGTGCCAGCAGTTACGGGTCGGGAGTATCCTACGAGCAGTACTTC. V gene TRBV6-5 combines with J gene TRBJ2-7; tentative D call: TRBD2 (6 bases). This CDR3 region has 15 residues. From germline, CDR1 is MNHEY and CDR2 SVGAGI. V shed 2 bases and J shed 1 base, with 12 bases lying between them.

As to this clone: Other DNA variants within this sample encode the same CDR3. The V call is TRBV27, the J call TRBJ2-3; 7 bases map to TRBD1. The V and J ends lost 2 bases and 1 base, in that order; junction bases with no gene match: 6. CDR1 MNHEY and CDR2 SMNVEV come from the germline V gene (reference sequence). This CDR3 is built from 16 residues. The CDR3 sequence is CASSLLSTGGTDTQYF. The CDR3 coding sequence is TGTGCCAGCAGTTTACTTTCTACAGGGGGCACAGATACGCAGTATTTT.

This clone has only one observation. The rearrangement joins TRBV28 to TRBJ2-5; 7 positions match TRBD2. The V segment lost 3 bases and the J segment 5 bases; nucleotides outside the gene matches: 6. The germline gives CDR1 MDHEN, CDR2 SYDVKM. The CDR3 runs to 14 residues. CDR3 sequence: CASSFVGGPETQYF. The CDR3 DNA reads TGTGCCAGCAGTTTCGTGGGAGGGCCCGAGACCCAGTACTTC.

For the CDR3, the DNA is TGTGCCAGCAGTTTTTTAGGGATGAGCAATCAGCCCCAGCATTTT. Translating gives CASSFLGMSNQPQHF. V is TRBV27 and J is TRBJ1-5; no firm D call. The germline V gene has CDR1 MNHEY and CDR2 SMNVEV (reference sequence). The CDR3 runs 15 residues. V was cut by 3 bases and J by 1 base, with 10 bases left in between.